These 27 T cell receptor beta chains share one sample of origin, sequenced in a study of cytomegalovirus exposure and HLA in healthy donors. 13 Jbeta primers and 60 Vbeta primers were used for the PCR. Here immunoSEQ multiplex PCR was the method, and the copy in TCRdb shows in-frame clones only, minus some. The data contain about 190,000 clones, about 89% of them singletons. Sequences were obtained from PBMCs. Receptors originate from a man in his thirties or forties in good health and CMV-seronegative.

The J gene is TRBJ2-6, the V gene TRBV19, with a tentative D call TRBD2 (5 bases). Germline CDR1 LNHDA, CDR2 SQIVND (reference sequence). The CDR3 runs to 16 residues. V was pared by 2 bases and J by 0 bases, with 8 bases between. CDR3 sequence (DNA): TGTGCCAGTAGTATATGGGAGAGCTCTGGGGCCAACGTCCTGACTTTC. This translates into CASSIWESSGANVLTF.

This chain links TRBV28 with TRBJ1-5, with TRBD1 matching over 10 bases. Germline assignment: CDR1 MDHEN and CDR2 SYDVKM. V dropped 5 bases and J dropped 6; count of bases not matched to a gene: 4. The CDR3 consists of 14 residues. The DNA of the CDR3 is TGTGCCAGCAGTCCCGGGACAGGGGTTCAGCCCCAGCATTTT. Protein: CASSPGTGVQPQHF.

Concerning this clone itself: Other DNA sequences within the sample encode an identical CDR3. V and J are TRBV7-9 and TRBJ1-5, with a possible D match to TRBD1 (6 bases). V dropped 0 bases and J dropped 7 bases, with 16 bases sitting between them. CDR3 size: 16 residues. Germline V gene sequence: CDR1 SEHNR, CDR2 FQNEAQ (reference sequence). The CDR3: CASSLATRGKAQPQHF. The CDR3 nucleotides read TGTGCCAGCAGCTTAGCTACCAGGGGTAAAGCCCAGCCCCAGCATTTT. Looking up the rest from reference TRBV7-9 and TRBJ1-5 gives the full variable domain: DTGVSQNPRHKITKRGQNVTFRCDPISEHNRLYWYRQTLGQGPEFLTYFQNEAQLEKSRLLSDRFSAERPKGSFSTLEIQRTEQGDSAMYLCASSLATRGKAQPQHFGDGTRLSIL.

V gene TRBV6-5 combines with J gene TRBJ1-4, with D uncertain. CDR3 length: 16 residues. The germline V gene encodes CDR1 MNHEY and CDR2 SVGAGI. Deletions cut 0 bases from V and 7 bases from J, with 15 bases between. The CDR3 protein is CASSYSSHYPGEKLFF. For the CDR3, the DNA is TGTGCCAGCAGTTACTCGTCCCATTACCCGGGTGAAAAACTGTTTTTT.

The V and J genes are TRBV29-1 and TRBJ2-7, with TRBD2 identical over 8 bases. V lost 6 bases and J lost 2; bases outside the gene matches: 9. The germline V gene encodes CDR1 SQVTM and CDR2 ANQGSEA. This CDR3 comprises 14 residues. CDR3 region: CSVRLASGTYEQYF. CDR3 sequence (DNA): TGCAGCGTCAGACTAGCGTCGGGGACCTACGAGCAGTACTTC.

CDR3 region: CASTGTSGSFNEQFF. The CDR3 nucleotides are TGTGCCAGCACTGGGACTAGCGGGAGTTTCAATGAGCAGTTCTTC. The gene calls are TRBV2 and TRBJ2-1; TRBD2 agrees at 14 bases. The V gene's germline CDR1 is SNHLY and CDR2 FYNNEI. Losses at the gene ends were 7 bases for V and 6 bases for J; bases not matched to a gene: 5. The CDR3 consists of 15 residues. The full variable domain, completed using reference TRBV2 and TRBJ2-1, is EPEVTQTPSHQVTQMGQEVILRCVPISNHLYFYWYRQILGQKVEFLVSFYNNEISEKSEIFDDQFSVERPDGSNFTLKIRSTKLEDSAMYFCASTGTSGSFNEQFFGPGTRLTVL.

The chain has TRBV5-1 and TRBJ2-7, with a weak D call TRBD1 (6 bases). Trimming removed 10 bases from V and 0 bases from J, with 14 bases in between. The CDR3 extends over 13 amino acids. Germline-derived CDR1 and CDR2 are SGHRS and YFSETQ. CDR3 nucleotides: TGCGCCTCAGGGAACAGGGACTCCTACGAGCAGTACTTC. Protein: CASGNRDSYEQYF.

Here the CDR3 DNA reads TGTGCCAGCAGCGCTTGGGGGGTATCTATCTACGAGCAGTACTTC. Its protein is CASSAWGVSIYEQYF. The chain recombines TRBV9 with TRBJ2-7; tentatively, D is TRBD2 (6 bases). V dropped 3 bases and J dropped 3 bases, with 16 bases sitting between them. This CDR3 contains 15 residues. Germline V gene data show CDR1 as SGDLS and CDR2 as YYNGEE. Complete variable domain (other parts from reference TRBV9 and TRBJ2-7): DSGVTQTPKHLITATGQRVTLRCSPRSGDLSVYWYQQSLDQGLQFLIQYYNGEERAKGNILERFSAQQFPDLHSELNLSSLELGDSALYFCASSAWGVSIYEQYFGPGTRLTVT.

Here the CDR3 reads CASGWEGNDNEQFF. The CDR3 bases are TGTGCCAGCGGATGGGAGGGCAACGACAATGAGCAGTTCTTC. The V and J genes are TRBV7-9 and TRBJ2-1; 7 bases line up with TRBD2. Germline V gene data show CDR1 as SEHNR and CDR2 as FQNEAQ (reference sequence). The junction had 9 bases not matched to a gene; V was cut back by 8 bases and J by 5 bases. This CDR3 is built from 14 residues. Based on the CDR3 plus reference TRBV7-9 and TRBJ2-1, the full variable domain is DTGVSQNPRHKITKRGQNVTFRCDPISEHNRLYWYRQTLGQGPEFLTYFQNEAQLEKSRLLSDRFSAERPKGSFSTLEIQRTEQGDSAMYLCASGWEGNDNEQFFGPGTRLTVL.

The genes are TRBV19 and TRBJ2-1, with TRBD2 identical over 9 bases. V was clipped by 3 bases and J by 9 bases; unmatched bases: 6. Germline V gene data show CDR1 as LNHDA and CDR2 as SQIVND (reference sequence). This CDR3 region has 14 residues. The CDR3 coding sequence is TGTGCCAGTAGTATTGGGACTAGCTTCGGTGAGCAGTTCTTC. Amino acid sequence: CASSIGTSFGEQFF.

V is TRBV7-9 and J is TRBJ1-2; TRBD1 might be the D (6 bases). The CDR3 length is 15 residues. In germline, CDR1 is SEHNR, CDR2 FQNEAQ (reference sequence). V was shortened by 5 bases and J by 6 bases, with 19 bases between the two germline ends. The CDR3 here is CASSPAGVTGNGYTF. The CDR3, as DNA: TGTGCCAGCAGCCCAGCAGGGGTTACGGGTAATGGCTACACCTTC.

V usage is TRBV5-1 and J usage is TRBJ1-1; TRBD1 is a possible D gene (6 bases). This CDR3 contains 13 residues. Germline values: CDR1 SGHRS, CDR2 YFSETQ. V dropped 4 bases and J dropped 10 bases, with 17 bases sitting between them. CDR3 coding DNA: TGCGCCAGCAGCGGAACAGGGATGTACGGAGCTTTCTTT. Translation: CASSGTGMYGAFF.

The rearrangement links TRBV18 to TRBJ2-5; D remains unclear. CDR3 size: 13 residues. The V gene's germline CDR1 is KGHSH and CDR2 LQKENI. Trimming shortened V by 2 bases and J by 3 bases, and 7 bases separated the two germline ends. DNA for the CDR3: TGTGCCAGCTCACCAAGAGAGGAAGAGACCCAGTACTTC. Encoded protein: CASSPREEETQYF.

The V call is TRBV6-1, the J call TRBJ2-2; no reliable D call. The CDR3 is made up of 15 amino acids. The germline V gene has CDR1 MNHNS and CDR2 SASEGT. V lost 6 bases and J lost 0, with 11 bases in between. The CDR3 sequence: CASSRPTANTGELFF. In DNA form, the CDR3 reads TGTGCCAGCAGCAGGCCAACCGCGAACACCGGGGAGCTGTTTTTT.

The J gene is TRBJ1-2, the V gene TRBV18; D call uncertain. Germline loops: CDR1 KGHSH, CDR2 LQKENI. The V end was cut by 2 bases, the J end by 5 bases, with 6 bases between. The length of the CDR3 is 12 residues. The DNA for the CDR3 is TGTGCCAGCTCACCAGGGGAGTATGGCTACACCTTC. It is translated as CASSPGEYGYTF.

In DNA form, the CDR3 reads TGTGCCAGCAGCCGACAGGGGGGTAGGGGGTACGAGCAGTACTTC. Translated, it gives CASSRQGGRGYEQYF. The V gene is TRBV6-5, the J gene TRBJ2-7, with 9 bases identical to TRBD1. There are 15 residues in the CDR3. V dropped 6 bases and J dropped 4; count of bases not matched to a gene: 10. From germline, CDR1 is MNHEY and CDR2 SVGAGI.

The chain links TRBV5-1 to TRBJ1-2; no clear D. Between the trimmed V and J ends, which lost 4 bases and 6 bases, there was a span of 16 bases. CDR3 length equals 14 residues. Germline CDR1 SGHRS, CDR2 YFSETQ. The CDR3 loop reads CASSVAPRGDGYTF. The CDR3, as DNA: TGCGCCAGCAGCGTAGCCCCGCGGGGAGATGGCTACACCTTC.

The V and J genes are TRBV4-1 and TRBJ1-2; D uncertain. Germline V gene data show CDR1 as MGHRA and CDR2 as YSYEKL. The CDR3 loop spans 15 amino acids. Trimming stripped 0 bases from V and 0 bases from J, with 8 bases between. The CDR3 nucleotides read TGCGCCAGCAGCCAAGATAGCAGAGCTAACTATGGCTACACCTTC. It yields the protein CASSQDSRANYGYTF.

V is TRBV7-8 and J is TRBJ2-7; 8 bases match TRBD1. The CDR3 loop spans 14 amino acids. V lost 5 bases to trimming and J lost 4 bases; unmatched junction nucleotides: 7. Germline lookup yields CDR1 SGHVS and CDR2 FQNEAQ. The CDR3 nucleotides read TGTGCCAGCAGCCCGCCCGGGACAGGTTACGAGCAGTACTTC. It translates to CASSPPGTGYEQYF.

This sequence joins TRBV7-2 and TRBJ2-5; TRBD2 matches at 10 bases. V dropped 5 bases and J dropped 5; count of bases not matched to a gene: 11. CDR1 is SGHTA, CDR2 FQGNSA, per germline. CDR3 size: 16 residues. The CDR3 bases are TGTGCCAGCAGCAAACGGACTAGCGGCCGAGGGGAGACCCAGTACTTC. Protein: CASSKRTSGRGETQYF.

Remarks on this clone: One junction end does not reproduce the germline sequence, and a read error may be involved. This sequence joins TRBV7-9 and TRBJ2-7; TRBD1 matches 7 bases. The CDR3 is made up of 14 amino acids. From germline, CDR1 is SEHNR and CDR2 FQNEAQ (reference sequence). This CDR3 reads CSSSEQGFNHQQYF. Written as DNA, the CDR3 is TGTTCCAGCAGCGAACAGGGGTTCAACCACCAGCAGTACTTC.

This clone was detected once. The chain joins TRBV6-5 to TRBJ1-2; D unresolved. This CDR3 comprises 14 residues. Trimming shortened V by 1 base and J by 2 bases, and 8 bases separated the two germline ends. In germline, CDR1 is MNHEY, CDR2 SVGAGI. The DNA for the CDR3 is TGTGCCAGCAGTTACTTATCAGAAAACTATGGCTACACCTTC. Residues: CASSYLSENYGYTF.

This rearrangement joins TRBV6-6 to TRBJ2-7, with D perhaps matching TRBD2 (5 bases). CDR3 length: 14 amino acids. Trimming cost V 2 bases and J 6 bases, with 14 bases left between them. Germline lookup yields CDR1 MNHNY and CDR2 SVGAGI (reference sequence). The CDR3 protein is CASSYVRRGAEQYF. The DNA of the CDR3 is TGTGCCAGCAGTTACGTACGTCGGGGAGCCGAGCAGTACTTC.

J is TRBJ2-7 and V is TRBV19; no reliable D call. From germline, CDR1 is LNHDA and CDR2 SQIVND (reference sequence). Trimming removed 6 bases at V and 12 bases at J, with 27 bases between. The CDR3 length is 15 residues. CDR3 nucleotide sequence: TGTGCCAGTAGCTCTCCCGGGTCCCGTCACTCTTGTCGGTACTTC. Translation gives CASSSPGSRHSCRYF.

This clone came up a few times. The CDR3 spells CASSQGDRVGGYTF. CDR3 in DNA: TGCGCCAGCAGCCAAGGGGACAGGGTGGGAGGCTACACCTTC. The rearrangement links TRBV4-1 to TRBJ1-2; TRBD1 matches at 9 bases. Trimming took 1 base from V and 8 from J; bases not matched to a gene: 5. The CDR3 totals 14 residues. In germline, CDR1 is MGHRA, CDR2 YSYEKL.

This chain connects TRBV2 to TRBJ2-7; 10 nucleotides align to TRBD2. The CDR3 loop spans 16 amino acids. V lost 6 bases and J lost 0; bases outside the gene matches: 8. Germline V gene data show CDR1 as SNHLY and CDR2 as FYNNEI. This CDR3 is CASRPGLAPSSYEQYF. The CDR3 DNA follows: TGTGCCAGCAGGCCGGGACTAGCGCCGAGCTCCTACGAGCAGTACTTC. The whole variable domain, remainder taken from reference TRBV2 and TRBJ2-7, is EPEVTQTPSHQVTQMGQEVILRCVPISNHLYFYWYRQILGQKVEFLVSFYNNEISEKSEIFDDQFSVERPDGSNFTLKIRSTKLEDSAMYFCASRPGLAPSSYEQYFGPGTRLTVT.

The chain is built from TRBV4-2 and TRBJ1-1, with D maybe TRBD1 (5 bases). This CDR3 region has 17 residues. CDR1 is LGHNA and CDR2 is YNFKEQ in the germline V gene. Trimming removed 4 bases at V and 4 bases at J, with 22 bases between. Here the CDR3 DNA reads TGTGCCAGCAGCCTAGAAGGTCGTGGACGGGGGTTCACTGAAGCTTTCTTT. Protein: CASSLEGRGRGFTEAFF.